This T cell receptor (beta chain) originates from a study of shared T cell receptors in the human thymus. Germline lookup yields CDR1 SGHAT and CDR2 FQNNGV. CDR3 length: 15 amino acids. Trimming removed 0 bases at V and 3 bases at J, with 12 bases between. The table came from immunoSEQ multiplex PCR; TCRdb's copy has only in-frame clones and leaves some out. The sample includes some 760,000 clones, approximately 83% seen only once; the top ten take under 0.012%. The same data also contributed to another study, on human thymus T cells. That study reports: Apparent bias marked the V and J gene usage of thymic and blood repertoires. Related studies noted strongly shared thymic repertoires across unrelated people.

Specimen: thymocytes. This receptor was obtained from a girl younger than two with a congenital heart defect. The V call is TRBV11-2, the J call TRBJ2-7, with unresolved D. The DNA of the CDR3 is TGTGCCAGCAGCTTAGACCGTGGCGGCTTCTACGAGCAGTACTTC. The encoded protein is CASSLDRGGFYEQYF.